These 30 T cell receptor beta chains were all obtained from the same sample, sequenced in a study of identical twins (dated by TCRdb to about 2016). The library was made by 5' RACE. Sequencing relied on an Illumina HiSeq 2000. The public reads were quality trimmed at Q25 with fastp and then assembled into clones with MiXCR by TCRdb, keeping productive beta chains. Every distinct CDR3 protein forms one entry, paired with its most common genes and DNA. This sample has around 550,000 distinct CDR3 sequences in its table, and roughly 15% of those were observed once. Around 0.4% of the sample rests with the top ten. These data also featured in a second study, about yellow fever vaccine responses in identical twins.

Sequenced material: CD4+ T cells sorted from blood. The receptors were gathered from a woman under 30 in good health.

This rearrangement joins TRBV10-2 to TRBJ2-1; 9 nucleotides line up with TRBD2. V shed 3 bases, J shed 9 bases, and the junction held 12 bases outside the gene matches. This CDR3 is 16 amino acids long. Germline V gene lookup returns CDR1 WSHSY and CDR2 SAAADI. CDR3 loop: CASSERPSGGLSEQFF. The CDR3 bases are TGCGCCAGCAGTGAAAGGCCGAGCGGGGGGCTTAGTGAGCAGTTCTTC.

The chain employs TRBV12-3 or TRBV12-4 and TRBJ2-2, with 13 bases identical to TRBD2. V lost 2 bases and J lost 0; bases outside the gene matches: 6. The CDR3 covers 19 residues. The CDR3 DNA sequence: TGTGCCAGCAGTTTAACGGGGACTAGCGGGGCCTCGAACACCGGGGAGCTGTTTTTT. This gives the protein CASSLTGTSGASNTGELFF.

This sequence joins TRBV6-1 and TRBJ2-7, with 9 bases identical to TRBD1. This CDR3 spans 17 amino acids. Germline V gene lookup returns CDR1 MNHNS and CDR2 SASEGT. V was pared by 4 bases and J by 2 bases, with 12 bases of the junction left unmatched. The CDR3, as DNA: TGTGCCAGCAGTGTTGGACAGGGGAAATACCTTACCTACGAGCAGTACTTC. Amino acids: CASSVGQGKYLTYEQYF.

This clonotype was seen a few times. The CDR3 DNA reads as TGTGCCACCGGGTTGGGCAATCAGCCCCAGCATTTT. Protein sequence: CATGLGNQPQHF. This rearrangement joins TRBV19 to TRBJ1-5; no clear D gene. This CDR3 is 12 amino acids long. Looked up from germline, CDR1 is LNHDA and CDR2 is SQIVND (reference sequence). V lost 10 bases, J lost 2 bases, and 9 bases lay in between.

This clonotype was found a few times. The chain has TRBV12-3 or TRBV12-4 and TRBJ2-7; 8 bases agree with TRBD2. This CDR3 spans 15 amino acids. V was clipped by 6 bases and J by 6 bases; unmatched bases: 13. The CDR3 DNA is TGTGCCAGCAGCCCTACCCCGGGAGGGCCACGCGAGCAGTACTTC. It encodes CASSPTPGGPREQYF.

This chain connects TRBV29-1 to TRBJ2-1, with a weak D call TRBD1 (6 bases). The germline V gene has CDR1 SQVTM and CDR2 ANQGSEA. V lost 4 bases to trimming and J lost 2 bases, with 9 bases between them. The CDR3 spans 13 residues. CDR3 loop: CSVVQGTYNEQFF. The CDR3 DNA sequence: TGCAGCGTTGTGCAGGGGACCTACAATGAGCAGTTCTTC.

This clonotype showed up just a few times. The V gene is TRBV12-3 or TRBV12-4, the J gene TRBJ1-2; D call uncertain. V lost 4 bases and J lost 3, with 12 bases in between. This CDR3 spans 14 amino acids. The CDR3 reads CASSSGRLYYGYTF. CDR3 DNA sequence: TGTGCCAGCAGTTCGGGCCGACTATACTATGGCTACACCTTC.

This rearrangement joins TRBV3-1 to TRBJ2-7; D may match TRBD1 or TRBD2 (5 bases each). V lost 3 bases and J lost 3, with 12 bases in between. Germline CDR1 is LGHDT and CDR2 is YNNKEL (reference sequence). This CDR3 spans 14 amino acids. The CDR3 DNA reads as TGTGCCAGCAGCCAGGGGACCCTAGGCTACGAGCAGTACTTC. It specifies CASSQGTLGYEQYF.

The chain joins TRBV5-1 to TRBJ2-5; 12 bases align to TRBD2. The CDR3 has 16 amino acids. V was clipped by 5 bases and J by 1 base; unmatched bases: 6. Germline CDR1 SGHRS, CDR2 YFSETQ. CDR3 residues: CASRRTSGMSQETQYF. The CDR3 DNA reads as TGCGCCAGCAGAAGGACTAGCGGGATGAGCCAAGAGACCCAGTACTTC.

The CDR3 bases are TGCGCCAGCAGGGTAGCGGGAGGTCCCGAGCAGTTCTTC. This gives the protein CASRVAGGPEQFF. The chain links TRBV5-1 to TRBJ2-1, with 10 bases identical to TRBD2. Germline CDR1 is SGHRS and CDR2 is YFSETQ. J gave up 10 bases and V 5 bases, and 6 bases lay outside the gene matches. This CDR3 region has 13 residues.

The sample holds a few counts of this clonotype. V is TRBV5-1 and J is TRBJ2-3; D possibly matches TRBD1 or TRBD2 (5 bases each). This CDR3 has 15 amino acids. The V gene's germline CDR1 is SGHRS and CDR2 YFSETQ. The V gene lost 4 bases and the J gene lost 4 bases, with 16 bases spanning the gap. CDR3 loop: CASSRAGATSDTQYF. CDR3 coding DNA: TGCGCCAGCAGCCGGGCCGGGGCGACCTCAGATACGCAGTATTTT.

This clonotype has a count of ten or more. The genes are TRBV5-1 and TRBJ1-5; the D is unclear. V lost 0 bases and J 6 bases, leaving 4 bases between the germline ends. This CDR3 has 12 amino acids. The germline V gene has CDR1 SGHRS and CDR2 YFSETQ. The CDR3 DNA is TGCGCCAGCAGCTTGGAGGGTCAGCCCCAGCATTTT. Translated, it gives CASSLEGQPQHF.

This clonotype was picked up a small number of times. The rearrangement uses TRBV3-1 and TRBJ2-5; unclear D gene. Germline assignment: CDR1 LGHDT and CDR2 YNNKEL (reference sequence). V lost 1 base and J lost 5, with 11 bases in between. The CDR3 length is 14 residues. Here the CDR3 reads CASSQGPLWETQYF. The DNA of the CDR3 is TGTGCCAGCAGCCAAGGACCCCTCTGGGAGACCCAGTACTTC.

This chain joins TRBV20-1 and TRBJ1-4; 7 positions match TRBD1. The CDR3 has 12 residues. CDR1 and CDR2 from the germline V gene are DFQATT and SNEGSKA (reference sequence). V shed 2 bases, J shed 7 bases, and the junction held 1 base outside the gene matches. The DNA for the CDR3 is TGCAGTGCTAGACACAGGGGTGAAAAACTGTTTTTT. It yields the protein CSARHRGEKLFF.

CDR3 loop: CATSPGQGLYEQYV. CDR3 in DNA: TGTGCCACTTCCCCGGGACAGGGACTCTACGAGCAGTACGTC. This chain connects TRBV7-9 to TRBJ2-7; TRBD1 matches at 9 bases. The CDR3 is made up of 14 amino acids. V was pared by 10 bases and J by 3 bases, with 10 bases of the junction left unmatched. From germline, CDR1 is SEHNR and CDR2 FQNEAQ (reference sequence).

The chain links TRBV6-1 to TRBJ1-4; D is uncertain. V was shortened by 4 bases and J by 8 bases, with 17 bases between the two germline ends. The CDR3 sequence is 15 residues long. The germline CDR1 and CDR2 sequences are MNHNS and SASEGT. The CDR3 region has the DNA TGTGCCAGCAGTGCTAACACCGGGCTTCGGGAAAAACTGTTTTTT. Protein product: CASSANTGLREKLFF.

The chain is built from TRBV5-1 and TRBJ2-1, with D tentatively TRBD1 (6 bases). The length of the CDR3 is 16 residues. Germline V gene lookup returns CDR1 SGHRS and CDR2 YFSETQ. V was cut by 0 bases and J by 6 bases, with 16 bases left in between. DNA of the CDR3: TGCGCCAGCAGCTTGGGGACACCCGGGACACTCAATGAGCAGTTCTTC. Translated, it gives CASSLGTPGTLNEQFF.

This clonotype occurred a few times. V gene TRBV6-5 combines with J gene TRBJ1-2, with 7 bases aligning to TRBD1. V lost 2 bases, J lost 2 bases, and 2 bases stayed unmatched. Germline CDR1 reads MNHEY; CDR2 reads SVGAGI. This CDR3 spans 14 amino acids. CDR3 protein: CASSYAGGNYGYTF. In DNA form, the CDR3 reads TGTGCCAGCAGTTACGCAGGGGGAAACTATGGCTACACCTTC.

This clonotype was counted between two and nine times. DNA of the CDR3: TGTGCCAGCAGCTCGGGACAGGGAGGCAATGAGCAGTTCTTC. Translating it yields CASSSGQGGNEQFF. The chain combines TRBV7-7 with TRBJ2-1; TRBD1 agrees at 9 bases. CDR1 and CDR2 from the germline V gene are SSHAT and FNYEAQ (reference sequence). CDR3 length: 14 amino acids. The ends lost 4 bases at V and 6 bases at J; junction bases unmatched: 4.

This clonotype was detected a few times. The chain links TRBV9 to TRBJ2-3, with 8 bases matching TRBD2. The CDR3 contains 17 residues. The V gene's germline CDR1 is SGDLS and CDR2 YYNGEE. Germline trimming cut 0 bases from V and 1 base from J; bases unmatched to any gene: 7. The CDR3 sequence: CASSVGSSGAGTDTQYF. In DNA form, the CDR3 reads TGTGCCAGCAGCGTAGGTAGTAGCGGGGCTGGCACAGATACGCAGTATTTT.

This clonotype has only a few counts. At one end the junction does not follow the germline gene, possibly because of a read error. V gene TRBV11-2 combines with J gene TRBJ2-1; TRBD2 aligns across 10 bases. Germline assignment: CDR1 SGHAT and CDR2 FQNNGV. The length of the CDR3 is 12 residues. The CDR3 region has the DNA TGTGCCAGCAGCCTTTTAGCGGGAGGAGGGATCTTC. The encoded protein is CASSLLAGGGIF.

The chain is built from TRBV5-1 and TRBJ1-5, with a weak D call TRBD1 (6 bases). V gave up 0 bases and J gave up 6 bases, with 13 bases separating them. Germline CDR1 is SGHRS and CDR2 is YFSETQ. CDR3 size: 15 residues. The CDR3 DNA reads as TGCGCCAGCAGCTTGGTTGGGGGCGTGGGTCAGCCCCAGCATTTT. Its protein is CASSLVGGVGQPQHF.

The sample holds a few counts of this clonotype. V is TRBV7-9 and J is TRBJ1-1; a possible D gene is TRBD1 (6 bases). The CDR3 extends over 16 amino acids. Per germline, CDR1 SEHNR and CDR2 FQNEAQ (reference sequence). Trimming left V 5 bases short and J 1 base short, with 17 bases between. CDR3 DNA sequence: TGTGCCAGCAGCACAACAGGGAAGAGGGGGAACACTGAAGCTTTCTTT. Translated, it gives CASSTTGKRGNTEAFF.

Only a few counts were recorded for this clonotype. The V gene is TRBV28, the J gene TRBJ2-4; TRBD1 matches 11 bases. After removal of 3 bases from V and 5 bases from J, the junction contained 6 bases not matched to a gene. The CDR3 has 16 amino acids. Germline CDR1 is MDHEN and CDR2 is SYDVKM. The CDR3 DNA reads TGTGCCAGCAGTTTCATTTGGGGACAGGGGGAAAACATTCAGTACTTC. Protein sequence: CASSFIWGQGENIQYF.

This clonotype has only a few counts. This chain links TRBV29-1 with TRBJ2-3; D tentatively fits TRBD1 or TRBD2 (5 bases each). This CDR3 is 15 amino acids long. Germline lookup yields CDR1 SQVTM and CDR2 ANQGSEA. The V end was cut by 8 bases, the J end by 2 bases, with 20 bases between. CDR3 sequence reads: CSSKPMGTDTDTQYF. The CDR3 DNA follows: TGCAGCTCTAAGCCTATGGGGACGGACACAGATACGCAGTATTTT.

This chain links TRBV7-3 with TRBJ2-2; 8 nucleotides match TRBD2. The CDR3 runs 15 residues. Trimming cost V 2 bases and J 6 bases; bases outside gene matches: 5. Germline CDR1 reads SGHTA; CDR2 reads FQGTGA. The CDR3 nucleotides are TGTGCCAGCAGCTTACTGTCTAGCGGGCCCGGGGAGCTGTTTTTT. Translated, it gives CASSLLSSGPGELFF.

The chain carries TRBV10-3 and TRBJ1-5; 7 nucleotides align to TRBD1. Trimming cost V 3 bases and J 4 bases; bases outside gene matches: 3. Germline values: CDR1 ENHRY, CDR2 SYGVKD. The CDR3 has 14 residues. The CDR3 DNA sequence: TGTGCCATCAGTGAAGGACAGGTAAATCAGCCCCAGCATTTT. Protein sequence: CAISEGQVNQPQHF.

This chain uses TRBV20-1 with TRBJ1-5; TRBD1 is a possible D gene (5 bases). V was shortened by 6 bases and J by 8 bases, with 5 bases between the two germline ends. The CDR3 length is 9 residues. Germline values: CDR1 DFQATT, CDR2 SNEGSKA (reference sequence). In nucleotides, the CDR3 is TGCAGTGCCAGGGAGCCCCAGCATTTT. This gives the protein CSAREPQHF.

V gene TRBV6-4 combines with J gene TRBJ2-3; 7 bases align to TRBD1. Germline CDR1 is MRHNA and CDR2 is SNTAGT. The CDR3 has 13 residues. J lost 0 bases, V lost 8 bases, and 2 bases had no gene match. Here the CDR3 DNA reads TGTGCCAGCGGGACAGAGAGCACAGATACGCAGTATTTT. Protein sequence: CASGTESTDTQYF.

This clonotype was seen many times. The chain combines TRBV10-3 with TRBJ2-7; D ambiguous. Germline CDR1 reads ENHRY; CDR2 reads SYGVKD. The CDR3 sequence is 11 residues long. The ends were cut back, 4 bases at V and 3 bases at J, with 4 bases in the middle. The CDR3, as DNA: TGTGCCATCAGTGTCGGCTACGAGCAGTACTTC. Amino acids: CAISVGYEQYF.